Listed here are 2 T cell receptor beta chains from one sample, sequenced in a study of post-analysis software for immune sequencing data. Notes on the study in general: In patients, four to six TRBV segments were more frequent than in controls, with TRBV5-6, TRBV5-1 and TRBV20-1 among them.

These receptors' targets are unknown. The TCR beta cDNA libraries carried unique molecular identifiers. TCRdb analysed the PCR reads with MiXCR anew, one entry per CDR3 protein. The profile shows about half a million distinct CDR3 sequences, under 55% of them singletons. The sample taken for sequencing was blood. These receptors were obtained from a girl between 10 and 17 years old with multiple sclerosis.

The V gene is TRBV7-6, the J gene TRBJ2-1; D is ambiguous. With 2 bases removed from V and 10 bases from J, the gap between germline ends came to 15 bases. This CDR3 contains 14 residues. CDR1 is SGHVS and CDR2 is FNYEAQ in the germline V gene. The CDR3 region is CASSLLGRSPEQFF. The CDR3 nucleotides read TGTGCCAGCAGCTTACTTGGACGATCCCCAGAGCAGTTCTTC.

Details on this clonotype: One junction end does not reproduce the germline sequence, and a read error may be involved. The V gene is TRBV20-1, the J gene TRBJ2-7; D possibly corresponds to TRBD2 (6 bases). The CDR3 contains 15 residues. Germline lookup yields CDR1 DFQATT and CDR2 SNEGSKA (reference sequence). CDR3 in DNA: TGCAGTGCTAGGGACCGGGACTCCTACTCCTACGGGCAGTACTTC. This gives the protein CSARDRDSYSYGQYF.